This TCR beta chain stems from a study of CD8 T cells in Susac syndrome. Notes on the study in general: Clonal expansion was not observed in the Susac syndrome CD4+ T cell repertoires.

cDNA came from around 0.54 to 1 ug RNA primed by random hexamers. Each CDR3 protein gets one entry after TCRdb re-called the immunoSEQ multiplex PCR reads with MiXCR. The sample comprises more than 100,000 distinct CDR3 sequences, over 95% of which are singletons, and more than 0.12% rests with the top ten. The CDR3 runs to 12 residues. Germline lookup yields CDR1 SQVTM and CDR2 ANQGSEA. V dropped 6 bases and J dropped 1 base, with 9 bases sitting between them. Bulk CD8+ and CD4+ cells came from magnetic negative isolation; CD8+ TEMRA by FACS. Regarding this clonotype: Its target is unknown.

The receptor's source is a human donor with Susac syndrome. The sequenced sample was CD4+ T cells from PBMCs. The genes are TRBV29-1 and TRBJ1-1, with D perhaps TRBD1 (5 bases). CDR3: CSVHQGNTEAFF. CDR3 DNA sequence: TGCAGCGTCCACCAGGGGAACACTGAAGCTTTCTTT.